The 28 T cell receptor beta chains below come from one sample, sequenced in a study of OX40 agonist ivuxolimab in advanced cancers. Profiling relied on immunoSEQ multiplex PCR, and the TCRdb table lists in-frame clones only, not all of them. The data show just over 95,000 clones, with approximately 86% seen just once and 3.8% held by the top ten. Material: CD4+ or CD8+ T cells sorted from blood, obtained in a trial of the OX40 agonist ivuxolimab. The source is an adult with an advanced solid tumor such as melanoma, head and neck, liver or kidney cancer.

This chain uses TRBV28 with TRBJ2-1; TRBD2 matches 8 bases. Germline CDR1 MDHEN, CDR2 SYDVKM. The CDR3 contains 15 residues. J gave up 0 bases and V 5 bases, and 3 bases lay outside the gene matches. The CDR3, as DNA: TGTGCCAGCAGTGCCACTAGCGGCTCCTACAATGAGCAGTTCTTC. Translated: CASSATSGSYNEQFF.

The chain uses TRBV25-1 and TRBJ1-3, with D possibly being TRBD1 (5 bases). The CDR3 has 15 amino acids. Trimming stripped 4 bases from V and 1 base from J, with 11 bases between. CDR1 is MGHDK, CDR2 SYGVNS, per germline. The CDR3: CASSVTRGSGNTIYF. The CDR3 region has the DNA TGTGCCAGCAGTGTAACCCGGGGGTCTGGAAACACCATATATTTT.

As concerns this clone: Other DNA sequences of this sample code for an identical CDR3. This CDR3 is CASSTTGGGYNEQFF. In DNA, the CDR3 is TGTGCCAGTAGTACTACAGGGGGGGGGTACAATGAGCAGTTCTTC. The chain carries TRBV19 and TRBJ2-1; TRBD1 might be the D (8 bases). The germline V and J ends were trimmed by 4 bases and 4 bases, with 14 bases remaining between them. CDR1 and CDR2 from the germline V gene are LNHDA and SQIVND (reference sequence). The CDR3 is 15 residues long.

The rearrangement links TRBV18 to TRBJ1-1; D might be TRBD1 (6 bases). The length of the CDR3 is 14 residues. Trimming took off 6 bases at V and 5 bases at J, with 16 bases between the two ends. CDR1 KGHSH and CDR2 LQKENI come from the germline V gene. The CDR3 protein is CASSVGGEGTEAFF. The DNA for the CDR3 is TGTGCCAGCTCGGTAGGGGGAGAGGGGACTGAAGCTTTCTTT.

The V call is TRBV27, the J call TRBJ2-7, with 7 positions matching TRBD1. The CDR3 consists of 16 residues. V lost 5 bases, J lost 2 bases, and 12 bases stayed unmatched. Looked up from germline, CDR1 is MNHEY and CDR2 is SMNVEV (reference sequence). CDR3 DNA sequence: TGTGCCAGCAGTCCCTCCCGACTCGACAGGGCCTACGAGCAGTACTTC. Translating it yields CASSPSRLDRAYEQYF.

As to this clone: Germline and junction disagree at one end, which may indicate a read error. The rearrangement links TRBV7-2 to TRBJ2-2; 12 bases are a match to TRBD1. Germline CDR1 is SGHTA and CDR2 is FQGNSA. CDR3 length equals 16 residues. CDR3 loop: CASSLAGTGGVGELFF. The CDR3 coding sequence is TGTGCCAGCAGCCTAGCTGGGACAGGGGGCGTCGGGGAGCTGTTTTTT.

The chain uses TRBV14 and TRBJ2-5; 9 nucleotides match TRBD1. CDR1 is SGHDN and CDR2 is FVKESK in the germline V gene. CDR3 length: 13 residues. V gave up 5 bases and J gave up 5 bases; unmatched junction bases: 3. CDR3 nucleotides: TGTGCCAGCAGCAAGACAGGGGGGGAGACCCAGTACTTC. It translates to CASSKTGGETQYF.

This clone was detected only once. The CDR3 DNA reads TGCGCCAGCAGCCAAGATCTCGCGGCAGGGCGCTCTGGGGAGCAGTACTTC. As protein: CASSQDLAAGRSGEQYF. V gene TRBV4-3 combines with J gene TRBJ2-7, with D perhaps matching TRBD1 (5 bases). This CDR3 has 17 amino acids. Germline V gives CDR1 LGHNA, CDR2 YSLEER. The V and J ends lost 0 bases and 7 bases respectively, with 22 bases between them.

The chain combines TRBV6-1 with TRBJ2-5; the D gene could be TRBD1 or TRBD2 (6 bases each). Looked up from germline, CDR1 is MNHNS and CDR2 is SASEGT. This CDR3 is built from 15 residues. V gave up 0 bases and J gave up 5 bases, with 13 bases separating them. The chain's CDR3 is CASSEAGGLLETQYF. As DNA, the CDR3 is TGTGCCAGCAGTGAAGCAGGGGGGTTGCTGGAGACCCAGTACTTC.

V gene TRBV6-5 combines with J gene TRBJ2-1; D may match TRBD1 or TRBD2 (5 bases each). The CDR3 covers 14 residues. With 6 bases removed from V and 6 bases from J, the gap between germline ends came to 15 bases. In germline, CDR1 is MNHEY, CDR2 SVGAGI. CDR3: CASRQEAGINEQFF. The CDR3 region has the DNA TGTGCCAGCAGGCAGGAGGCAGGGATCAATGAGCAGTTCTTC.

This clone was found a few times. This rearrangement joins TRBV4-1 to TRBJ1-2; D call uncertain. Trimming pared 4 bases from V and 5 bases from J, leaving 11 bases between. The CDR3 runs 13 residues. The germline gives CDR1 MGHRA, CDR2 YSYEKL. The CDR3 DNA sequence: TGCGCCAGCAGCCGGGTGGGAGGGTATGGCTACACCTTC. Amino acid sequence: CASSRVGGYGYTF.

The J gene is TRBJ2-4, the V gene TRBV4-1, with TRBD1 matching over 9 bases. Germline V gene sequence: CDR1 MGHRA, CDR2 YSYEKL. V shed 2 bases, J shed 4 bases, and the junction held 3 bases outside the gene matches. The CDR3 runs 15 residues. CDR3 sequence (DNA): TGCGCCAGCAGCCAACCGGACAGGGGTAAAAACATTCAGTACTTC. It codes for CASSQPDRGKNIQYF.

This chain joins TRBV11-2 and TRBJ2-1; D is undetermined. The CDR3 is 14 residues long. From germline, CDR1 is SGHAT and CDR2 FQNNGV. Trimming stripped 2 bases from V and 3 bases from J, with 8 bases between. CDR3 amino acids: CASSLNSVYNEQFF. The DNA for the CDR3 is TGTGCCAGCAGCTTAAACAGCGTCTACAATGAGCAGTTCTTC.

The chain uses TRBV28 and TRBJ2-2, with no clear D. Germline V gives CDR1 MDHEN, CDR2 SYDVKM. The CDR3 spans 13 residues. The V end was cut by 2 bases, the J end by 7 bases, with 8 bases between. The CDR3 bases are TGTGCCAGCAGTTTAAGCCTCGGCGGGGAGCTGTTTTTT. Translated: CASSLSLGGELFF.

This chain joins TRBV27 and TRBJ2-3, with TRBD2 matching over 7 bases. V lost 5 bases and J lost 0; bases outside the gene matches: 11. The germline V gene has CDR1 MNHEY and CDR2 SMNVEV (reference sequence). This CDR3 region has 17 residues. The CDR3 region is CASSPPRLALSTDTQYF. The CDR3 DNA sequence: TGTGCCAGCAGTCCCCCGCGACTAGCCCTCAGCACAGATACGCAGTATTTT.

The chain employs TRBV15 and TRBJ1-3; D ambiguous. Germline loops: CDR1 LNHNV, CDR2 YYDKDF (reference sequence). V lost 6 bases and J 4 bases, leaving 7 bases between the germline ends. The CDR3 is 12 amino acids. CDR3 in DNA: TGTGCCACCAGTTCCATGGGAAACACCATATATTTT. It specifies CATSSMGNTIYF.

This sequence joins TRBV5-6 and TRBJ2-7; D may be TRBD1 or TRBD2 (5 bases each). Between the trimmed V and J ends, which lost 2 bases and 4 bases, there was a span of 10 bases. CDR1 and CDR2 (germline): SGHDT, YYEEEE. The CDR3 is 13 amino acids. The CDR3 DNA sequence: TGTGCCAGCAGCTTCGGGGCAGTATACGAGCAGTACTTC. Its protein product is CASSFGAVYEQYF.

The chain joins TRBV29-1 to TRBJ2-7; 8 nucleotides line up with TRBD1. In germline, CDR1 is SQVTM, CDR2 ANQGSEA. Trimming cost V 2 bases and J 4 bases; bases outside gene matches: 13. The CDR3 contains 16 residues. In DNA, the CDR3 is TGCAGCGTTGAACTAAACGACAGGGGTGTCTCTTACGAGCAGTACTTC. As protein: CSVELNDRGVSYEQYF.

This chain links TRBV5-1 with TRBJ2-7, with a weak D call TRBD2 (6 bases). V was shortened by 5 bases and J by 3 bases, with 18 bases between the two germline ends. The CDR3 is 15 residues long. CDR1 SGHRS and CDR2 YFSETQ come from the germline V gene. CDR3 in DNA: TGCGCCAGCAGGGTCCCCGGAGGGACCGTCTACGAGCAGTACTTC. Residues: CASRVPGGTVYEQYF.

The table lists this clone with a count of one. The chain couples TRBV7-2 to TRBJ2-1, with 10 positions matching TRBD2. CDR3 size: 15 residues. CDR1 and CDR2 (germline): SGHTA, FQGNSA. The junction had 4 bases not matched to a gene; V was cut back by 1 base and J by 7 bases. The CDR3: CASSLGLAGVNEQFF. The CDR3 nucleotides are TGTGCCAGCAGCTTAGGGCTAGCGGGGGTAAATGAGCAGTTCTTC.

The J gene is TRBJ1-1, the V gene TRBV19; the D gene is possibly TRBD1 (5 bases). Deletions cut 8 bases from V and 2 bases from J, with 12 bases between. The length of the CDR3 is 13 residues. In germline, CDR1 is LNHDA, CDR2 SQIVND (reference sequence). This chain's CDR3 is CASAGDDNTEAFF. CDR3 nucleotide sequence: TGTGCCAGTGCGGGGGACGATAACACTGAAGCTTTCTTT. The variable domain in full, with the rest retrieved from reference TRBV19 and TRBJ1-1, is DGGITQSPKYLFRKEGQNVTLSCEQNLNHDAMYWYRQDPGQGLRLIYYSQIVNDFQKGDIAEGYSVSREKKESFPLTVTSAQKNPTAFYLCASAGDDNTEAFFGQGTRLTVV.

This chain uses TRBV28 with TRBJ1-5; no definite D call. The germline V gene encodes CDR1 MDHEN and CDR2 SYDVKM. This CDR3 spans 12 amino acids. Trimming removed 2 bases from V and 7 bases from J, with 6 bases in between. CDR3 region: CASSLMYQPQHF. In DNA, the CDR3 is TGTGCCAGCAGTTTAATGTACCAGCCCCAGCATTTT.

The V call is TRBV7-2, the J call TRBJ2-1; 13 bases agree with TRBD2. Trimming took 6 bases from V and 8 from J; bases not matched to a gene: 13. Germline values: CDR1 SGHTA, CDR2 FQGNSA. This CDR3 has 17 amino acids. The CDR3 spells CASRRLAGGPTAHEQFF. The CDR3 nucleotides are TGTGCCAGCAGAAGACTAGCGGGAGGTCCGACGGCCCATGAGCAGTTCTTC.

The chain employs TRBV5-5 and TRBJ2-6; D may be TRBD1 (6 bases). The germline V and J ends were trimmed by 0 bases and 1 base, with 17 bases remaining between them. Germline loops: CDR1 SGHKS, CDR2 YYEKEE (reference sequence). The CDR3 consists of 19 residues. Here the CDR3 DNA reads TGTGCCAGCAGCTTGGAAGGATACAGGGAAGCATCTGGGGCCAACGTCCTGACTTTC. Encoded protein: CASSLEGYREASGANVLTF.

This clone was recorded a few times. The CDR3 DNA reads TGTGCCAGCAGCCTAGACAGGGGCCTAGGGTTCTTC. This gives the protein CASSLDRGLGFF. V and J are TRBV5-6 and TRBJ2-1, with 8 positions matching TRBD1. Germline CDR1 and CDR2: SGHDT and YYEEEE. The CDR3 sequence is 12 residues long. V shed 4 bases and J 15 bases; nucleotides not matched to a gene: 9.

The chain combines TRBV19 with TRBJ1-5; D gene uncertain. This CDR3 region has 15 residues. The germline V gene encodes CDR1 LNHDA and CDR2 SQIVND (reference sequence). Trimming removed 4 bases from V and 0 bases from J, with 10 bases in between. The CDR3 is CASSTFGDSNQPQHF. CDR3 sequence (DNA): TGTGCCAGTAGTACATTCGGAGATAGCAATCAGCCCCAGCATTTT.

V usage is TRBV13 and J usage is TRBJ2-3; 7 nucleotides match TRBD2. V was clipped by 5 bases and J by 3 bases; unmatched bases: 20. The CDR3 is made up of 19 amino acids. Germline CDR1 and CDR2: PRHDT and FYEKMQ (reference sequence). The DNA for the CDR3 is TGTGCCAGCAGCGCTCGGGGTGCGGGAGTTAGAATTTTTACAGATACGCAGTATTTT. This gives the protein CASSARGAGVRIFTDTQYF.

The rearrangement uses TRBV5-1 and TRBJ2-7; TRBD2 matches at 7 bases. This CDR3 is built from 15 residues. V shed 4 bases and J 0 bases; nucleotides not matched to a gene: 7. The germline V gene encodes CDR1 SGHRS and CDR2 YFSETQ. The CDR3 here is CASSPVAGVSYEQYF. CDR3 DNA: TGCGCCAGCAGCCCCGTGGCGGGAGTCTCCTACGAGCAGTACTTC.